This TCR beta chain was sequenced in a study of blood T cell repertoires in COVID-19. Measured with immunoSEQ multiplex PCR; TCRdb has only the in-frame clones, and not every one. The table shows over 300,000 clones, with around 83% occurring only once. Germline V gene lookup returns CDR1 MGHDK and CDR2 SYGVNS. V lost 8 bases and J lost 5; bases outside the gene matches: 7. The CDR3 totals 15 residues. J is TRBJ1-6 and V is TRBV25-1, with TRBD1 identical over 9 bases. The receptor was derived from a woman between 45 and 65 years old with acute or convalescent COVID-19. Sequencing input: peripheral blood. The CDR3 loop is CASREGDRDNSPLHF. The CDR3 bases are TGTGCCAGCCGGGAGGGGGACAGGGATAATTCACCCCTCCACTTT.